The following is a T cell receptor (beta chain) sequence with its context. Its antigen is as yet unknown. Germline V gene data show CDR1 as MNHEY and CDR2 as SMNVEV (reference sequence). Trimming pared 4 bases from V and 5 bases from J, leaving 11 bases between. The CDR3 is made up of 13 amino acids. The primer mix had 60 Vbeta and 13 Jbeta primers. Assay used: immunoSEQ multiplex PCR; TCRdb lists only in-frame clones, some missing. The data contain approximately 130,000 clones, approximately 87% of them singletons. The sample originates from a study of cytomegalovirus exposure and HLA in healthy donors. Study results and limitations: DRB1 showed the most TCR associations and HLA-C the fewest in a later analysis, as rates varied by HLA locus. There were a few CMV-associated chains whose specificity for CMV antigens was confirmed in vitro.

At collection, donors were nominally healthy, but unrecorded immune exposures were probable. This chain joins TRBV27 and TRBJ1-1, with D perhaps matching TRBD1 (6 bases). Sequences were obtained from PBMCs. The source is a man aged 40-55 years in good health and CMV-seronegative. The CDR3 is CASSYQTGTEAFF. CDR3 DNA: TGTGCCAGCAGTTACCAGACAGGTACTGAAGCTTTCTTT.